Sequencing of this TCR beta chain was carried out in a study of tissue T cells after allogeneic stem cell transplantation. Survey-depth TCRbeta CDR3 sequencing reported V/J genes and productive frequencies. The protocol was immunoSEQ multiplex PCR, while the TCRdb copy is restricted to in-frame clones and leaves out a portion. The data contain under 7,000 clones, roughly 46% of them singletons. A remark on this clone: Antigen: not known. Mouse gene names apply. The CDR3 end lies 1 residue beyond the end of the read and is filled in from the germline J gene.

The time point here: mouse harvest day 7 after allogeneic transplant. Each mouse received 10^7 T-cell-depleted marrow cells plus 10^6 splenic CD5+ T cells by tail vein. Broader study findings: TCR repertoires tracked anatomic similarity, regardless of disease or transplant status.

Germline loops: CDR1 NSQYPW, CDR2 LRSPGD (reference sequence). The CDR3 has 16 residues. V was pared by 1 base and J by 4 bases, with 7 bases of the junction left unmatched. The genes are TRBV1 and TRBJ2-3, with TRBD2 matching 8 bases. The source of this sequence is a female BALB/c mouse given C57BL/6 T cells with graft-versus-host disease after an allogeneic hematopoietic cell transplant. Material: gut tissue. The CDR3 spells CTCSAAGGRMSETLYF. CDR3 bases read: TGCACCTGCAGTGCAGCTGGGGGGCGCATGTCAGAAACGCTGTAT.